Listed here are 15 T cell receptor beta chains from one sample, sequenced in a study of T cells after yellow fever vaccination. TCRdb reprocessed the 5' RACE reads via MiXCR and lists one record per CDR3 protein. Among around 400,000 distinct CDR3 sequences, around a tenth were seen once, and the ten largest hold roughly 18%. The source material was PBMCs, sampled on the day of the first yellow fever vaccination. These receptors originate from a young man who received the YFV17D yellow fever vaccine.

This clonotype was seen a few times. The chain couples TRBV4-2 to TRBJ2-2, with a possible D match to TRBD1 (5 bases). V shed 1 base and J shed 6 bases, with 6 bases lying between them. Germline-derived CDR1 and CDR2 are LGHNA and YNFKEQ. CDR3 length: 13 amino acids. CDR3 amino acids: CASSQAGPGELFF. The CDR3, as DNA: TGTGCCAGCAGCCAAGCAGGGCCCGGGGAGCTGTTTTTT.

Ten or more counts support this clonotype. The chain carries TRBV12-3 or TRBV12-4 and TRBJ1-1; D is undetermined. Trimming removed 3 bases from V and 1 base from J, with 6 bases in between. The length of the CDR3 is 13 residues. CDR3 loop: CASSFGANTEAFF. CDR3 nucleotide sequence: TGTGCCAGCAGTTTTGGTGCGAACACTGAAGCTTTCTTT.

This clonotype was detected only a few times. The V gene is TRBV5-1, the J gene TRBJ2-3; 10 positions agree with TRBD2. The V segment lost 4 bases and the J segment 6 bases; nucleotides outside the gene matches: 8. Per the germline V gene, CDR1 is SGHRS and CDR2 is YFSETQ. The CDR3 covers 15 residues. The CDR3 DNA follows: TGCGCCAGCAGCGAAGGACTAGCGGATGTGGATACGCAGTATTTT. Its translation: CASSEGLADVDTQYF.

This clonotype was counted a few times. The chain links TRBV29-1 to TRBJ2-3; no reliable D call. The CDR3 runs to 18 residues. Per germline, CDR1 SQVTM and CDR2 ANQGSEA. Trimming removed 0 bases at V and 2 bases at J, with 21 bases between. CDR3 loop: CSVEDRLGLAAYTDTQYF. The CDR3, as DNA: TGCAGCGTTGAAGATCGTCTTGGTCTGGCGGCCTACACAGATACGCAGTATTTT.

This clonotype was seen a handful of times. The chain joins TRBV25-1 to TRBJ2-3; tentative D call: TRBD1 (6 bases). Germline assignment: CDR1 MGHDK and CDR2 SYGVNS. The CDR3 contains 16 residues. V was clipped by 1 base and J by 0 bases, with 11 bases between them. CDR3 protein: CASSELGQRSTDTQYF. Written as DNA, the CDR3 is TGTGCCAGCAGTGAATTAGGACAGCGTAGCACAGATACGCAGTATTTT. The whole variable domain, remainder taken from reference TRBV25-1 and TRBJ2-3, is EADIYQTPRYLVIGTGKKITLECSQTMGHDKMYWYQQDPGMELHLIHYSYGVNSTEKGDLSSESTVSRIRTEHFPLTLESARPSHTSQYLCASSELGQRSTDTQYFGPGTRLTVL.

This clonotype was counted ten times or more. V is TRBV6-2 or TRBV6-3 and J is TRBJ2-1; D might be TRBD2 (7 bases). The CDR3 has 14 amino acids. CDR1 MNHEY and CDR2 SVGEGT come from the germline V gene. The V end was cut by 6 bases, the J end by 4 bases, with 13 bases between. CDR3 protein: CASSIGGPYNEQFF. In DNA, the CDR3 is TGTGCCAGCAGCATCGGGGGGCCTTACAATGAGCAGTTCTTC.

Only a few counts were recorded for this clonotype. V usage is TRBV6-1 and J usage is TRBJ2-3; perhaps D is TRBD1 or TRBD2 (5 bases each). V was clipped by 6 bases and J by 5 bases, with 21 bases between them. Looked up from germline, CDR1 is MNHNS and CDR2 is SASEGT. The CDR3 runs to 16 residues. The CDR3: CASRSTPGPGRDTQYF. In nucleotides, the CDR3 is TGTGCCAGCAGGTCTACCCCGGGGCCGGGGAGAGATACGCAGTATTTT.

This clonotype was counted a single time. The chain is built from TRBV30 and TRBJ2-1; tentatively, D is TRBD1 (5 bases). With 2 bases removed from V and 6 bases from J, the gap between germline ends came to 8 bases. Germline CDR1 reads GTSNPN; CDR2 reads SVGIG (reference sequence). CDR3 length: 12 amino acids. The CDR3 DNA follows: TGTGCCTGGAGTTCAGGGTTCAATGAGCAGTTCTTC. This codes for CAWSSGFNEQFF.

This clonotype was observed at least ten times. This sequence joins TRBV7-9 and TRBJ2-7; D is perhaps TRBD1 (6 bases). In germline, CDR1 is SEHNR, CDR2 FQNEAQ (reference sequence). V shed 5 bases and J shed 2 bases, with 13 bases lying between them. The CDR3 is made up of 14 amino acids. CDR3 amino acids: CASSPWTATYEQYF. The CDR3 DNA reads TGTGCCAGCAGCCCGTGGACAGCTACCTACGAGCAGTACTTC.

This clonotype was seen a few times. This chain uses TRBV7-2 with TRBJ2-5; a possible D gene is TRBD2 (7 bases). V lost 1 base and J 6 bases, leaving 12 bases between the germline ends. This CDR3 is built from 14 residues. Germline CDR1 reads SGHTA; CDR2 reads FQGNSA. The DNA for the CDR3 is TGTGCCAGCAGCTTAGGCGGGGGCGAGAAGACCCAGTACTTC. This encodes CASSLGGGEKTQYF. Full variable domain (missing parts from reference TRBV7-2 and TRBJ2-5): GAGVSQSPSNKVTEKGKDVELRCDPISGHTALYWYRQSLGQGLEFLIYFQGNSAPDKSGLPSDRFSAERTGGSVSTLTIQRTQQEDSAVYLCASSLGGGEKTQYFGPGTRLLVL.

This chain links TRBV9 with TRBJ2-4; possible D gene TRBD1, 6 bases. Trimming shortened V by 4 bases and J by 2 bases, and 10 bases separated the two germline ends. Germline V gives CDR1 SGDLS, CDR2 YYNGEE. The CDR3 loop spans 14 amino acids. CDR3 in DNA: TGTGCCAGCAGCAGAGGGGGATCCAAAAACATTCAGTACTTC. It translates to CASSRGGSKNIQYF.

The chain recombines TRBV20-1 with TRBJ2-7; TRBD2 might be the D (5 bases). Germline-derived CDR1 and CDR2 are DFQATT and SNEGSKA (reference sequence). The V and J ends lost 3 bases and 5 bases respectively, with 11 bases between them. The CDR3 contains 12 residues. CDR3 residues: CSASSGVDEQYF. In DNA, the CDR3 is TGCAGTGCTAGTTCCGGGGTGGACGAGCAGTACTTC.

The CDR3, as DNA: TGCGCCAGCTATGAGGACTCCCATGGCTACACCTTC. Translation gives CASYEDSHGYTF. The chain employs TRBV5-1 and TRBJ1-2; D is unresolved. This CDR3 comprises 12 residues. Germline assignment: CDR1 SGHRS and CDR2 YFSETQ. Trimming removed 7 bases from V and 6 bases from J, with 13 bases in between.

J is TRBJ1-1 and V is TRBV5-5; D not certain. Germline V lookup: CDR1 SGHKS, CDR2 YYEKEE (reference sequence). Trimming stripped 0 bases from V and 7 bases from J, with 10 bases between. This CDR3 contains 13 residues. The CDR3 region has the DNA TGTGCCAGCAGCTTGGTTAGGGTCGATGAAGCTTTCTTT. It specifies CASSLVRVDEAFF.

This clonotype was seen many times. The chain joins TRBV5-1 to TRBJ1-1, with 9 bases fitting TRBD1. CDR3 length: 14 residues. Germline V lookup: CDR1 SGHRS, CDR2 YFSETQ. V lost 2 bases, J lost 3 bases, and 2 bases stayed unmatched. This chain's CDR3 is CASSLQGADTEAFF. CDR3 DNA sequence: TGCGCCAGCAGCTTACAGGGGGCGGACACTGAAGCTTTCTTT.